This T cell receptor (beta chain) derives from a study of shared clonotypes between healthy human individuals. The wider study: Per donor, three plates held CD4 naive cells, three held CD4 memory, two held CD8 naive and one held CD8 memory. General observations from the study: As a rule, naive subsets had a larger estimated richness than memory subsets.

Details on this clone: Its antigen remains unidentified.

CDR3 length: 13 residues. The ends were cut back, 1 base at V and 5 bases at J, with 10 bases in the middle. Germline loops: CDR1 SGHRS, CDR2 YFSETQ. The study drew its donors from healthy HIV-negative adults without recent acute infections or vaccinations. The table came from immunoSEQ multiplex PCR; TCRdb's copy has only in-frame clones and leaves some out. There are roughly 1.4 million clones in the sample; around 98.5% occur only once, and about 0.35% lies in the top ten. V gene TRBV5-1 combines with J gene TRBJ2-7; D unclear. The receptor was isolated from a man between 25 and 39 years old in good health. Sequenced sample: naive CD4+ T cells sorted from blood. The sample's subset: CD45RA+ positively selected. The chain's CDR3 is CASSLTGFNEQYF. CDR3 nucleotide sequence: TGCGCCAGCAGCTTGACGGGTTTCAACGAGCAGTACTTC.